These T cell receptor beta chains were read from a single sample in a study of CD8+CD57+ T cells in acquired aplastic anemia. TCRdb redid the calling of the reads with MiXCR, one entry per CDR3 protein. The sample holds about 160,000 distinct CDR3 sequences; 40% to 50% are singletons and the top ten take roughly 30%. The sample consisted of sorted CD4+, CD8+, or CD8+CD57+ T cells (not recorded which) from PBMCs. The receptors stem from a human donor with aplastic anemia. The CDR3 runs from the conserved cysteine through the conserved F or W. A D gene is named only where the DNA matches it firmly. The size entry is marked missing in some rows and otherwise reads once, few, many or a size class.

clone size	V gene	J gene	D gene	CDR3 DNA	CDR3 protein
.	TRBV2	TRBJ1-5	.	TGTGCCAGCAGTGAAGAAGGGCAGCCCCAGCATTTT	CASSEEGQPQHF
.	TRBV7-2	TRBJ2-7	TRBD2	TGTGCCAGCAGCTTCGCGGGGGGCGCTCTGAACGAGCAGTACTTC	CASSFAGGALNEQYF
.	TRBV19	TRBJ1-1	.	TGTGCCAGTAGTAATCCAGGGAACACTGAAGCTTTCTTT	CASSNPGNTEAFF
few	TRBV24-1	TRBJ2-2	.	TGTGCCACCAGTGATTTGACCGGGGAGCTGTTTTTT	CATSDLTGELFF
few	TRBV12-3/TRBV12-4	TRBJ2-6	.	TGTGCCAGCAGTTTAGGAGGGGATTTTAGCGCCGGGGCCAACGTCCTGACTTTC	CASSLGGDFSAGANVLTF
many	TRBV11-3	TRBJ1-1	.	TGTGCCAGCAGCTTAGGGGCCACGTTGGACACTGAAGCTTTCTTT	CASSLGATLDTEAFF
many	TRBV6-1	TRBJ1-1	.	TGTGCCAGCAGTGAAGCCCAGGGACTTGGGGCTTTCTTT	CASSEAQGLGAFF
.	TRBV20-1	TRBJ1-6	.	TGCAGTGCTAGTACGGGACTAGGGTCACCCCTCCACTTT	CSASTGLGSPLHF
.	TRBV20-1	TRBJ2-7	TRBD1	TGCAGTGCTATGACAGGGCGCTCCTACGAGCAGTACTTC	CSAMTGRSYEQYF
few	TRBV19	TRBJ2-1	.	TGTGCCAGTACCGTTGGGGGTGGAACTGGCAAGTTGGGGTGGTTGAATGAGCAGTTCTTC	CASTVGGGTGKLGWLNEQFF
.	TRBV7-9	TRBJ2-7	.	TGTGCCAGCAGTGAATCCTACGAGCAGTACTTC	CASSESYEQYF
many	TRBV6-1	TRBJ2-1	TRBD2	TGTGCCAGCAGGGCCGGGACTAGCGGGTACAATGAGCAGTTCTTC	CASRAGTSGYNEQFF
.	TRBV10-1	TRBJ2-7	TRBD1	TGCGCCAGCAGTGAGTCCGGGACAGGGGCAGAAACCTACGAGCAGTACTTC	CASSESGTGAETYEQYF
.	TRBV7-9	TRBJ1-2	.	TGTGCCAGCAGCTTAGTTGGGGGTCCAGGGCATGGCTACACCTTC	CASSLVGGPGHGYTF
.	TRBV29-1	TRBJ1-2	TRBD1	TGCAGCTACCTCAGAGACAGGGTGGGCTACACCTTC	CSYLRDRVGYTF
many	TRBV20-1	TRBJ1-2	.	TGCAGTGCCGACGACGGATACTATGGCTACACCTTC	CSADDGYYGYTF
.	TRBV10-3	TRBJ1-2	.	TGTGCCATCAGTGATGTTATGGACAATGACTATGGCTACACCTTC	CAISDVMDNDYGYTF
.	TRBV7-9	TRBJ2-7	.	TGTGCCAGCAGCTCCCTCGTCGAGCAGTACTTC	CASSSLVEQYF
.	TRBV29-1	TRBJ2-5	TRBD1	TGCAGCGTAGCTCGTGGGACAGGCCAAGAGACCCAGTACTTC	CSVARGTGQETQYF
few	TRBV10-3	TRBJ2-7	TRBD1	TGTGCCATCAGTCCTGGACAGGCCGAGCAGTACTTC	CAISPGQAEQYF
.	TRBV14	TRBJ2-4	TRBD1	TGTGCCAGCAGCCAAGATGGCCGGACAGGGGGCAGGAACATTCAGTACTTC	CASSQDGRTGGRNIQYF
few	TRBV10-3	TRBJ1-2	.	TGTGCCACCCTAGAAACACCAGATGGCTACACCTTC	CATLETPDGYTF
.	TRBV29-1	TRBJ1-2	.	TGCAGCGTTGAAGAGGGGTTCTATGGCTACACCTTC	CSVEEGFYGYTF
many	TRBV19	TRBJ2-7	TRBD1	TGTGCCAGCCGACAGGGGGCTTACGAGCAGTACTTC	CASRQGAYEQYF
once	TRBV4-3	TRBJ2-5	TRBD1	TGCGCCAGCAGCCAAGATGCGAGGGGGCGCGGAGAGACCCAGTACTTC	CASSQDARGRGETQYF
.	TRBV6-1	TRBJ2-2	.	TGTGCCAGCAGTCCTACCATAGCCAGGACCGGGGAGCTGTTTTTT	CASSPTIARTGELFF
few	TRBV15	TRBJ2-1	.	TGTGCCACCAGTCGGGACTCGAGCTCCTACAATGAGCAGTTCTTC	CATSRDSSSYNEQFF
many	TRBV7-3	TRBJ2-3	.	TGTGCCAGCAGCTCCACCGGGGATACGCAGTATTTT	CASSSTGDTQYF
many	TRBV10-3	TRBJ1-4	.	TGTGCCATCAGTGACGGACAAAAACTGTTTTTT	CAISDGQKLFF
.	TRBV20-1	TRBJ2-1	.	TGCAGTGCTAGACGGCGGGTGAATAATGAGCAGTTCTTC	CSARRRVNNEQFF
.	TRBV30	TRBJ2-7	TRBD1	TGTGCCTGGGGCCCCGGGACAGTGGTCTACGAGCAGTACTTC	CAWGPGTVVYEQYF
.	TRBV7-2	TRBJ1-2	.	TGTGCCAGCAGCCTTCAGGAGGGTGGCTACACCTTC	CASSLQEGGYTF
.	TRBV10-2	TRBJ1-1	.	TGCGCCAGCAGTGATATGAACACTGAAGCTTTCTTT	CASSDMNTEAFF
once	TRBV2	TRBJ1-1	.	TGTGCCAGCAGTGAGACCCCCCTATTGAACACTGAAGCTTTCTTT	CASSETPLLNTEAFF
.	TRBV10-3	TRBJ2-1	.	TGTGCCATCGCGGCAACCGGGACTTCAAACAATGAGCAGTTCTTC	CAIAATGTSNNEQFF
.	TRBV15	TRBJ1-1	.	TGTGCCACCAGCAGAGATAAGCAGGGGAAAGCTTTCTTT	CATSRDKQGKAFF
many	TRBV20-1	TRBJ2-1	.	TGCAGTGCAGGCACTACCGGGCCGGATGAGCAGTTCTTC	CSAGTTGPDEQFF
.	TRBV20-1	TRBJ2-1	.	TGCAGTGCTGGTCGGAGGGGGCCAGACTACAATGAGCAGTTCTTC	CSAGRRGPDYNEQFF
.	TRBV2	TRBJ1-2	TRBD1	TGTGCCAGCTCAGGGGGCGCTTTATATGGCTACACCTTC	CASSGGALYGYTF
.	TRBV12-3/TRBV12-4	TRBJ1-6	.	TGTGCCAGCAGATCCACGGGGGACCGTCTCCACTTT	CASRSTGDRLHF
.	TRBV6-2/TRBV6-3	TRBJ1-5	TRBD1	TGTGCCAGCCCTAACAGGGGGTGTTTGAGCAATCAGCCCCAGCATTTT	CASPNRGCLSNQPQHF
few	TRBV2	TRBJ2-7	.	TGTGCCAGCAGACCCGGGACTCCGACCTACGAGCAGTACTTC	CASRPGTPTYEQYF
many	TRBV6-1	TRBJ1-2	.	TGTGCCAGCACGGCTGACTATGGCTACACCTTC	CASTADYGYTF
.	TRBV24-1	TRBJ1-5	.	TGTGCCAGCGAAAGGGGAGATAATCAGCCCCAGCGTTTT	CASERGDNQPQRF
many	TRBV11-1	TRBJ1-5	TRBD1	TGTGCCAGCAGCGGTACAGGGGATCAGCCCCAGCATTTT	CASSGTGDQPQHF
.	TRBV25-1	TRBJ2-1	.	TGTACCAGCAGTTCCACGGAAGCGCCTCAATACAATGAGCAGTTCTTC	CTSSSTEAPQYNEQFF
.	TRBV2	TRBJ2-1	.	TGTGCCAGCTGCGACACGGGGTTCTACAATGAGCAGTTCTTC	CASCDTGFYNEQFF
many	TRBV11-3	TRBJ2-7	TRBD2	TGTGCCAGCAAGGTAGCGGGGGACTACGAGCAGTACTTC	CASKVAGDYEQYF
.	TRBV29-1	TRBJ2-7	.	TGCAGCGTTGGGGCAGGGGGAGGGTACGAGCAGTACTTC	CSVGAGGGYEQYF